This T cell receptor beta chain was observed in a study of vaccination and CD4 T cells after COVID-19. The germline V and J ends were trimmed by 5 bases and 5 bases, with 18 bases remaining between them. Germline-derived CDR1 and CDR2 are MDHEN and SYDVKM. The CDR3 loop spans 15 amino acids. Points on this clonotype: The antigen is unknown.

Treatment here: approximately nine-day PBMC culture with coronavirus spike peptide pools or control peptides (ViraFEST assay). CD4+ T-cell collection from the unexposed donor predated the COVID-19 pandemic (2011-2018). Cultured CD4+ T cell DNA was sequenced using the Oncomine TCR Beta short-read assay. Cultured CD4+ T cells were the source of extracted genomic DNA. TCRdb re-called the PCR reads through MiXCR, storing one row per CDR3 protein. The repertoire consists of roughly 9,000 distinct CDR3 sequences, with nearly 35% occurring once and the leading ten covering about a fifth. The receptor comes from a human donor in good health. V and J are TRBV28 and TRBJ1-2, with D perhaps TRBD1 (5 bases). The specimen sequenced was CD4+ T cells from blood, cultured in vitro. Here the CDR3 reads CASSPLGGNGYGYTF. Here the CDR3 DNA reads TGTGCCAGCAGTCCCCTCGGGGGGAATGGGTATGGCTACACCTTC.